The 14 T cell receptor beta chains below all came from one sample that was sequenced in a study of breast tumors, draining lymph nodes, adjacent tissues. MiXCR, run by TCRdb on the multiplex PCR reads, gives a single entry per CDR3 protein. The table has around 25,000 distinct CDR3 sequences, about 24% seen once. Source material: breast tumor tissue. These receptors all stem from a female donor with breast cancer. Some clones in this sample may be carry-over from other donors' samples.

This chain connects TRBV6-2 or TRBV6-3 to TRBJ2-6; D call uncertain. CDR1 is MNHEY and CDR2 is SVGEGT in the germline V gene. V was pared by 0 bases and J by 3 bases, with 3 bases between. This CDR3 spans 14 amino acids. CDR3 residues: CASSYSSGANVLTF. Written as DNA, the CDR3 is TGTGCCAGCAGTTACTCTAGTGGGGCCAACGTCCTGACTTTC.

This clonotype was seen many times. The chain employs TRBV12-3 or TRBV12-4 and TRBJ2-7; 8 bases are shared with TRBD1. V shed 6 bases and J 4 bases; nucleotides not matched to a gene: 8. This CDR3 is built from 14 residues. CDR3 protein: CASRRTGLEYEQYF. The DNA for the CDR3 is TGTGCCAGCAGGAGGACAGGGCTAGAGTACGAGCAGTACTTC.

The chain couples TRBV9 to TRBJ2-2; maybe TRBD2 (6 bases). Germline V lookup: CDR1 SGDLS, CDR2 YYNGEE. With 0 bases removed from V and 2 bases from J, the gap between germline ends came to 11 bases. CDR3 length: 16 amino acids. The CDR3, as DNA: TGTGCCAGCAGCGTAGATGTTAGCGGTAACACCGGGGAGCTGTTTTTT. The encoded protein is CASSVDVSGNTGELFF.

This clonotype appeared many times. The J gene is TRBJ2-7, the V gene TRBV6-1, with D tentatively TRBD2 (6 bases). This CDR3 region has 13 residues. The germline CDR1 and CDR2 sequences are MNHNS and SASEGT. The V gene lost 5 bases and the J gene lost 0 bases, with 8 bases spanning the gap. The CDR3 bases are TGTGCCAGCAGTTCGGACTACTCCTACGAGCAGTACTTC. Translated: CASSSDYSYEQYF.

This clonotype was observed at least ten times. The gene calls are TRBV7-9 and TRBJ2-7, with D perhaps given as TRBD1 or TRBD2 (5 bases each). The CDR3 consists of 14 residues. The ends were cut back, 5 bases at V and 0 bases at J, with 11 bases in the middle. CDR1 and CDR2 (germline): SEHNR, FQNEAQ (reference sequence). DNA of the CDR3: TGTGCCAGCAGCCCCCGGGACGGCTCCTACGAGCAGTACTTC. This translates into CASSPRDGSYEQYF.

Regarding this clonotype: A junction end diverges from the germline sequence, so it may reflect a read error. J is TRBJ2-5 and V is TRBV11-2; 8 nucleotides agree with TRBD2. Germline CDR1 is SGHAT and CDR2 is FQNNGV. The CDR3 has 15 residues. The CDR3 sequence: CASSSLAGPQATQYF. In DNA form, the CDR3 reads TGTGCCAGCAGCTCCCTAGCGGGCCCCCAAGCGACCCAGTACTTC.

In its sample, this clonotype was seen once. DNA of the CDR3: TGCAGCGCCGACATTCTATTCGAGACCCAGTACTTC. This gives the protein CSADILFETQYF. The V and J genes are TRBV29-1 and TRBJ2-5; D gene uncertain. V dropped 7 bases and J dropped 5 bases, with 14 bases sitting between them. The CDR3 has 12 amino acids. Germline assignment: CDR1 SQVTM and CDR2 ANQGSEA.

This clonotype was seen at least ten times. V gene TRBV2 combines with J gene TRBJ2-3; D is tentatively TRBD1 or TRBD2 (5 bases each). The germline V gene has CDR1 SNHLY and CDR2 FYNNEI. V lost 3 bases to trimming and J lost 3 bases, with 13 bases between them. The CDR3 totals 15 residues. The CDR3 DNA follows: TGTGCCAGCAGTGAGGGGGAAGTGATAACAGATACGCAGTATTTT. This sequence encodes CASSEGEVITDTQYF.

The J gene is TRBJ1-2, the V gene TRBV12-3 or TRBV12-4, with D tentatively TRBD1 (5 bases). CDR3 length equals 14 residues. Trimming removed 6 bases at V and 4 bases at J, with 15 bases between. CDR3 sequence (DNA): TGTGCCAGCAGCCCCTTGACAGTATTCTATGGCTACACCTTC. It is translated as CASSPLTVFYGYTF.

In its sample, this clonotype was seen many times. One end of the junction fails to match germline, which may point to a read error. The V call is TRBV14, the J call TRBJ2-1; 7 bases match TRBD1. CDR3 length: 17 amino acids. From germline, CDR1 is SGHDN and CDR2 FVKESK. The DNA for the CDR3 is TGTGCCAGCAGTCAAGGGCCTCTTAGGGGGCGCTCGAATGAGCAGTTCTTC. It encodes CASSQGPLRGRSNEQFF.

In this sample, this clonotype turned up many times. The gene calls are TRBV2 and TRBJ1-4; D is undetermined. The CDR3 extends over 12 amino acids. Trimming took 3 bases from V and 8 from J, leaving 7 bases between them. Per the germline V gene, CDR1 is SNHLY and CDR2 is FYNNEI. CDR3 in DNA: TGTGCCAGCAGTGACGGCAGAGAAAAACTGTTTTTT. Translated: CASSDGREKLFF. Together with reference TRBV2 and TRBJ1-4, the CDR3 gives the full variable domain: EPEVTQTPSHQVTQMGQEVILRCVPISNHLYFYWYRQILGQKVEFLVSFYNNEISEKSEIFDDQFSVERPDGSNFTLKIRSTKLEDSAMYFCASSDGREKLFFGSGTQLSVL.

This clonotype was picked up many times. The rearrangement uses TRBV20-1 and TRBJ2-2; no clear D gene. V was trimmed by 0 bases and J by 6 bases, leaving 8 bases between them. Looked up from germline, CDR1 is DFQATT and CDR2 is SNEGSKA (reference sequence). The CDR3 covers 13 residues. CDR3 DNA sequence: TGCAGTGCTAGAGATGAACCGTCCGGGGAGCTGTTTTTT. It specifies CSARDEPSGELFF.

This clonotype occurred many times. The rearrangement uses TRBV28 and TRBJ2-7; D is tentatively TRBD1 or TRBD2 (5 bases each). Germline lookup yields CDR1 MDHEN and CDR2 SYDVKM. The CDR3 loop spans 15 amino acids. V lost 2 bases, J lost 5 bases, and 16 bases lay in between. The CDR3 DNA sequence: TGTGCCAGCAGTTTAAATTTGGGGGTTGGGGACGAGCAGTACTTC. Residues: CASSLNLGVGDEQYF. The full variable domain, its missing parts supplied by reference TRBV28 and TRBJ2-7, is DVKVTQSSRYLVKRTGEKVFLECVQDMDHENMFWYRQDPGLGLRLIYFSYDVKMKEKGDIPEGYSVSREKKERFSLILESASTNQTSMYLCASSLNLGVGDEQYFGPGTRLTVT.

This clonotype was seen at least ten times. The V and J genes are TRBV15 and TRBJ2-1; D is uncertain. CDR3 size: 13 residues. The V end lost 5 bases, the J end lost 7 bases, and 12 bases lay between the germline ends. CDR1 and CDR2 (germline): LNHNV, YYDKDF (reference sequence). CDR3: CATSARLGNEQFF. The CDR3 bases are TGTGCCACCAGCGCCCGCCTCGGGAATGAGCAGTTCTTC.